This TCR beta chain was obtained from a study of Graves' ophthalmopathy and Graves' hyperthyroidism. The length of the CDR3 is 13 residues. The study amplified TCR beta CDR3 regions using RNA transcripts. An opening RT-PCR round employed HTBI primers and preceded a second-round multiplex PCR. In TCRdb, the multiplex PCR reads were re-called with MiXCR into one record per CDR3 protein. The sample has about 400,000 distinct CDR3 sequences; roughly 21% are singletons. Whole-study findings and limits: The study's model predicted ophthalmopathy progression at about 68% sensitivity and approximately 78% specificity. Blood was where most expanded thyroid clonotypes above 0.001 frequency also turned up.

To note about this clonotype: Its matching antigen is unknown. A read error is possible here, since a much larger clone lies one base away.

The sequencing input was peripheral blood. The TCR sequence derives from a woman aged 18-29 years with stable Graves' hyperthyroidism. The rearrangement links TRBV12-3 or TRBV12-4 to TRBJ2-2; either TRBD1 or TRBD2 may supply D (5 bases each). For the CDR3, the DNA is TGTGCCACCAGGGACGGTAACACCGGGGAGCTGTGTTTT. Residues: CATRDGNTGELCF.